This T cell receptor (beta chain) originates from a study of beta chain bispecific antibodies for T cell cancers. On the study more broadly: Jurkat cells expressed TRBV12-3; HPB-ALL cells expressed TRBV5-5.

The table lists this clonotype with many counts. The target antigen is unknown. CDR1 SNHLY and CDR2 FYNNEI come from the germline V gene. The CDR3 length is 16 residues. V shed 0 bases and J 2 bases; nucleotides not matched to a gene: 4. The study's findings and limits: Anti-TRBV12 exposure, compared with anti-CD19, reduced the TRBV12-3 proportion of TRBV signal by roughly 99%. In these mixed samples, most targeted TRBV reads derived from the leukemia cell line.

TCRdb recomputed calls from the 5' RACE reads with MiXCR, one row per CDR3 protein. This table has some 9,000 distinct CDR3 sequences, 2.2% appearing once. Expansion lasted roughly three days, with either anti-CD3 antibody OKT3 or CD3/CD28 beads. The V and J genes are TRBV2 and TRBJ2-5; 9 bases are a match to TRBD1. Sequenced material: T cells from a healthy donor cultured with Jurkat leukemia cells, taken from a culture containing an anti-CD19 bispecific antibody. The receptor was isolated from a human donor in good health. Some clones in this sample may be carry-over from other donors' samples. The DNA for the CDR3 is TGTGCCAGCAGTGAAGCGTGGGACAGGGAACAAGAGACCCAGTACTTC. Encoded protein: CASSEAWDREQETQYF.